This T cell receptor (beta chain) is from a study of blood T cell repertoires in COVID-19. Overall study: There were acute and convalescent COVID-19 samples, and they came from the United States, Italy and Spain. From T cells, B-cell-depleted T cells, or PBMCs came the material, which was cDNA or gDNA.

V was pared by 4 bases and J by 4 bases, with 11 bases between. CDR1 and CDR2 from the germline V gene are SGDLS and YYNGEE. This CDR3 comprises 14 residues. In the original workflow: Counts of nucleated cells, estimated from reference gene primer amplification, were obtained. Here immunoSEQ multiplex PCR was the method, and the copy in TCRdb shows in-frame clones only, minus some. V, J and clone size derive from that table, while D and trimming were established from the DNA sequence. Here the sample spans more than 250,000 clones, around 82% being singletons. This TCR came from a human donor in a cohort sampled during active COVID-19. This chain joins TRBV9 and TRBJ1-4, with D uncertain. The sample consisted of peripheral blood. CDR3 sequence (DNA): TGTGCCAGCAGCACGCCCGGTGGTAATGAAAAACTGTTTTTT. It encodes CASSTPGGNEKLFF.